This T cell receptor (beta chain) was captured in a study of T cell responses to AZD1222 COVID-19 vaccine. Study background: Samples with a second dose at about 4 or about 12 weeks were pooled together.

With V trimmed by 7 bases and J by 3 bases, 8 bases remained unmatched. This CDR3 has 15 amino acids. Germline CDR1 LNHDA, CDR2 SQIVND (reference sequence). Some clones are missing from TCRdb's copy, which holds only in-frame ones; the method was immunoSEQ multiplex PCR. The repertoire holds 90,000 to 130,000 clones, 87% seen once, with approximately 3.5% in the top ten. This TCR was sampled from an adult in good health. Sample: peripheral blood, taken on day 0 of AZD1222 vaccination. The chain has TRBV19 and TRBJ2-1, with 8 bases identical to TRBD1. CDR3 loop: CASTVDRVFYNEQFF. In nucleotides, the CDR3 is TGTGCCAGTACCGTGGACAGGGTCTTCTACAATGAGCAGTTCTTC.